Listed here are 20 T cell receptor beta chains from one sample, sequenced in a study of T cells in Graves' hyperthyroidism and ophthalmopathy (dated by TCRdb to between 2017 and 2020). The library was obtained by multiplex PCR. The sequencer was an Illumina HiSeq 2000. TCR beta CDR3 regions were amplified from RNA transcripts. A first-round RT-PCR of the TCR CDR3 used the HTBI primer set with the Qiagen OneStep RT-PCR kit. The raw public reads went through TCRdb reprocessing: fastp at Q25, MiXCR clone calling, in-frame beta chains kept. Every distinct CDR3 protein forms one entry, paired with its most common genes and DNA. Counted in this sample were about 600,000 distinct CDR3 sequences; roughly a sixth of them appeared once. The ten largest make up 3% to 4% of the sample. Sequenced sample: blood. These receptors all stem from a woman aged 40 to 49 with Graves' ophthalmopathy.

With regard to this clonotype: The junction does not match germline at one end; this may be a read error. The rearrangement links TRBV6-2 or TRBV6-3 to TRBJ2-2; TRBD2 is a possible D gene (5 bases). Germline CDR1 MNHEY, CDR2 SVGEGT. The CDR3 runs 11 residues. CDR3 sequence reads: CASISTGEPFF. The CDR3 DNA follows: TGTGCCAGCATCAGTACCGGGGAGCCGTTTTTT.

This clonotype appeared a few times. The chain uses TRBV5-5 and TRBJ1-5, with 7 nucleotides matching TRBD1. Germline assignment: CDR1 SGHKS and CDR2 YYEKEE (reference sequence). The V gene end was trimmed by 2 bases and the J gene end by 7 bases; junction bases not matched to a gene: 9. This CDR3 region has 15 residues. For the CDR3, the DNA is TGTGCCAGCAGCTTATCAGGGGGAGTCTTCCAGCCCCAGCATTTT. Protein product: CASSLSGGVFQPQHF.

This clonotype has only a few counts. V is TRBV7-6 and J is TRBJ2-2; possible D gene TRBD1, 6 bases. Trimming removed 5 bases at V and 0 bases at J, with 10 bases between. CDR3 size: 15 residues. Germline CDR1 reads SGHVS; CDR2 reads FNYEAQ. Here the CDR3 reads CASSRQAANTGELFF. Here the CDR3 DNA reads TGTGCCAGCAGCCGACAGGCCGCGAACACCGGGGAGCTGTTTTTT.

V and J are TRBV18 and TRBJ2-2; perhaps TRBD2 as D (7 bases). This CDR3 is 16 amino acids long. Germline values: CDR1 KGHSH, CDR2 LQKENI. The ends were cut back, 2 bases at V and 7 bases at J, with 17 bases in the middle. The DNA for the CDR3 is TGTGCCAGCTCACCATTCAGGGGAGGGGCCGACGGGGAGCTGTTTTTT. It codes for CASSPFRGGADGELFF.

Comments on this clonotype: Just one base apart from a much larger clone, this may be a read error. A read error is likely, as this CDR3 ends without the conserved phenylalanine or tryptophan. The chain links TRBV2 to TRBJ1-1; D gene unclear. CDR1 and CDR2 from the germline V gene are SNHLY and FYNNEI. Trimming took off 8 bases at V and 4 bases at J, with 14 bases between the two ends. The CDR3 contains 13 residues. CDR3 sequence: CASGAGRATEAFS. CDR3 bases: TGTGCCAGCGGCGCGGGCAGAGCCACTGAAGCTTTCTCT.

In nucleotides, the CDR3 is TGTGCCAGCAGCCCATCTTTAGGGGGCGGACAAGGTTTCTTT. Translation: CASSPSLGGGQGFF. The V and J genes are TRBV28 and TRBJ1-1; 7 nucleotides agree with TRBD1. The CDR3 covers 14 residues. J lost 13 bases, V lost 6 bases, and 17 bases had no gene match. From germline, CDR1 is MDHEN and CDR2 SYDVKM.

This clonotype was seen more than once but under ten times. A read error is possible here, since a much larger clone lies one base away. This chain joins TRBV7-9 and TRBJ2-3; 7 nucleotides align to TRBD2. This CDR3 is built from 18 residues. CDR1 and CDR2 from the germline V gene are SEHNR and FQNEAQ (reference sequence). This CDR3 is CAGSSPPSRAGITDTQYF. The CDR3 DNA is TGTGCCGGCAGCTCCCCACCCTCCCGAGCGGGGATCACAGATACGCAGTATTTT.

This clonotype was observed many times. This chain joins TRBV28 and TRBJ1-2; D unresolved. This CDR3 has 13 amino acids. Germline V gene lookup returns CDR1 MDHEN and CDR2 SYDVKM. V was pared by 7 bases and J by 3 bases, with 12 bases between. This CDR3 is CASNPRTDYGYTF. Here the CDR3 DNA reads TGTGCCAGCAATCCAAGGACGGACTATGGCTACACCTTC.

This chain uses TRBV9 with TRBJ2-7, with D perhaps being TRBD1 or TRBD2 (5 bases each). The V end was cut by 4 bases, the J end by 6 bases, with 17 bases between. The CDR3 extends over 14 amino acids. CDR1 and CDR2 (germline): SGDLS, YYNGEE. The chain's CDR3 is CASSTIGGIGEQYF. The DNA for the CDR3 is TGTGCCAGCAGCACGATTGGGGGAATTGGCGAGCAGTACTTC.

This clonotype was found a few times. The rearrangement uses TRBV28 and TRBJ1-5, with a tentative D call TRBD1 (5 bases). V shed 4 bases and J shed 6 bases, with 7 bases lying between them. Germline lookup yields CDR1 MDHEN and CDR2 SYDVKM. This CDR3 has 12 amino acids. CDR3 sequence: CASSSGFQPQHF. The CDR3 nucleotides read TGTGCCAGCAGTTCAGGGTTTCAGCCCCAGCATTTT.

This chain joins TRBV7-2 and TRBJ2-1; D not certain. In germline, CDR1 is SGHTA, CDR2 FQGNSA. The CDR3 sequence is 14 residues long. The V end was cut by 1 base, the J end by 9 bases, with 13 bases between. The CDR3 loop is CASSLGRPMGEQFF. For the CDR3, the DNA is TGTGCCAGCAGCTTAGGACGTCCCATGGGTGAGCAGTTCTTC.

This clonotype was found a few times. This chain joins TRBV7-9 and TRBJ2-1; 10 positions agree with TRBD1. Germline CDR1 reads SEHNR; CDR2 reads FQNEAQ (reference sequence). CDR3 length equals 14 residues. The junction had 7 bases not matched to a gene; V was cut back by 5 bases and J by 9 bases. The CDR3 DNA follows: TGTGCCAGCAGCCGCAGACAGGGGGCTGGTGAGCAGTTCTTC. Amino acids: CASSRRQGAGEQFF.

This clonotype turned up a few times. V usage is TRBV5-1 and J usage is TRBJ2-5, with TRBD1 identical over 10 bases. The V and J ends lost 2 bases and 5 bases, in that order; junction bases with no gene match: 6. CDR3 size: 15 residues. Germline V gene lookup returns CDR1 SGHRS and CDR2 YFSETQ. DNA for the CDR3: TGCGCCAGCAGCTTAGGACAGGGGGTGATCGAGACCCAGTACTTC. Its protein product is CASSLGQGVIETQYF.

V usage is TRBV6-5 and J usage is TRBJ1-5, with a weak D call TRBD1 (5 bases). Trimming left V 2 bases short and J 0 bases short, with 11 bases between. Germline V gives CDR1 MNHEY, CDR2 SVGAGI. The CDR3 extends over 16 amino acids. Written as DNA, the CDR3 is TGTGCCAGCAGTTACCTTGGGACGTCTAGCAATCAGCCCCAGCATTTT. Amino acids: CASSYLGTSSNQPQHF.

This clonotype came up many times. This chain links TRBV20-1 with TRBJ1-1, with 10 bases identical to TRBD1. Germline CDR1 DFQATT, CDR2 SNEGSKA (reference sequence). The length of the CDR3 is 14 residues. V lost 1 base to trimming and J lost 2 bases; unmatched junction nucleotides: 1. The CDR3 sequence is CSARGDRGNTEAFF. DNA of the CDR3: TGCAGTGCTAGAGGGGACAGGGGAAACACTGAAGCTTTCTTT.

In its sample, this clonotype was seen many times. The genes are TRBV2 and TRBJ2-7, with D hard to call. CDR1 and CDR2 (germline): SNHLY, FYNNEI. V was trimmed by 4 bases and J by 0 bases, leaving 10 bases between them. This CDR3 region has 14 residues. This chain's CDR3 is CASSATLSSYEQYF. The DNA for the CDR3 is TGTGCCAGCAGTGCCACCTTAAGCTCCTACGAGCAGTACTTC.

This clonotype has a count of ten or more. The CDR3 reads CASRLQLGVTEAFF. The CDR3 nucleotides read TGTGCCAGCAGACTCCAGCTCGGGGTGACTGAAGCTTTCTTT. V is TRBV6-1 and J is TRBJ1-1; D unresolved. Between the trimmed V and J ends, which lost 6 bases and 5 bases, there was a span of 16 bases. Germline-derived CDR1 and CDR2 are MNHNS and SASEGT. There are 14 residues in the CDR3.

V is TRBV20-1 and J is TRBJ1-3; weak D call: TRBD1 (6 bases). Germline V gives CDR1 DFQATT, CDR2 SNEGSKA (reference sequence). V lost 0 bases and J 5 bases, leaving 8 bases between the germline ends. The CDR3 is 13 amino acids. The CDR3 bases are TGCAGTGCTAGAGATACAGGGAGAAACACCATATATTTT. It translates to CSARDTGRNTIYF.

This clonotype was observed many times. The CDR3 is CSARDAFGDTQYF. The CDR3 DNA is TGCAGTGCTAGAGATGCATTTGGAGATACGCAGTATTTT. The chain couples TRBV20-1 to TRBJ2-3; D call uncertain. The CDR3 consists of 13 residues. Germline lookup yields CDR1 DFQATT and CDR2 SNEGSKA (reference sequence). The V and J ends lost 0 bases and 5 bases respectively, with 9 bases between them.

The chain is built from TRBV7-2 and TRBJ2-3; TRBD1 is a possible D gene (5 bases). This CDR3 has 15 residues. Between the trimmed V and J ends, which lost 7 bases and 3 bases, there was a span of 17 bases. Germline V gives CDR1 SGHTA, CDR2 FQGNSA. CDR3 sequence reads: CASTLTELSTDTQYF. The CDR3 coding sequence is TGTGCCAGCACCCTGACAGAGTTATCGACAGATACGCAGTATTTT.